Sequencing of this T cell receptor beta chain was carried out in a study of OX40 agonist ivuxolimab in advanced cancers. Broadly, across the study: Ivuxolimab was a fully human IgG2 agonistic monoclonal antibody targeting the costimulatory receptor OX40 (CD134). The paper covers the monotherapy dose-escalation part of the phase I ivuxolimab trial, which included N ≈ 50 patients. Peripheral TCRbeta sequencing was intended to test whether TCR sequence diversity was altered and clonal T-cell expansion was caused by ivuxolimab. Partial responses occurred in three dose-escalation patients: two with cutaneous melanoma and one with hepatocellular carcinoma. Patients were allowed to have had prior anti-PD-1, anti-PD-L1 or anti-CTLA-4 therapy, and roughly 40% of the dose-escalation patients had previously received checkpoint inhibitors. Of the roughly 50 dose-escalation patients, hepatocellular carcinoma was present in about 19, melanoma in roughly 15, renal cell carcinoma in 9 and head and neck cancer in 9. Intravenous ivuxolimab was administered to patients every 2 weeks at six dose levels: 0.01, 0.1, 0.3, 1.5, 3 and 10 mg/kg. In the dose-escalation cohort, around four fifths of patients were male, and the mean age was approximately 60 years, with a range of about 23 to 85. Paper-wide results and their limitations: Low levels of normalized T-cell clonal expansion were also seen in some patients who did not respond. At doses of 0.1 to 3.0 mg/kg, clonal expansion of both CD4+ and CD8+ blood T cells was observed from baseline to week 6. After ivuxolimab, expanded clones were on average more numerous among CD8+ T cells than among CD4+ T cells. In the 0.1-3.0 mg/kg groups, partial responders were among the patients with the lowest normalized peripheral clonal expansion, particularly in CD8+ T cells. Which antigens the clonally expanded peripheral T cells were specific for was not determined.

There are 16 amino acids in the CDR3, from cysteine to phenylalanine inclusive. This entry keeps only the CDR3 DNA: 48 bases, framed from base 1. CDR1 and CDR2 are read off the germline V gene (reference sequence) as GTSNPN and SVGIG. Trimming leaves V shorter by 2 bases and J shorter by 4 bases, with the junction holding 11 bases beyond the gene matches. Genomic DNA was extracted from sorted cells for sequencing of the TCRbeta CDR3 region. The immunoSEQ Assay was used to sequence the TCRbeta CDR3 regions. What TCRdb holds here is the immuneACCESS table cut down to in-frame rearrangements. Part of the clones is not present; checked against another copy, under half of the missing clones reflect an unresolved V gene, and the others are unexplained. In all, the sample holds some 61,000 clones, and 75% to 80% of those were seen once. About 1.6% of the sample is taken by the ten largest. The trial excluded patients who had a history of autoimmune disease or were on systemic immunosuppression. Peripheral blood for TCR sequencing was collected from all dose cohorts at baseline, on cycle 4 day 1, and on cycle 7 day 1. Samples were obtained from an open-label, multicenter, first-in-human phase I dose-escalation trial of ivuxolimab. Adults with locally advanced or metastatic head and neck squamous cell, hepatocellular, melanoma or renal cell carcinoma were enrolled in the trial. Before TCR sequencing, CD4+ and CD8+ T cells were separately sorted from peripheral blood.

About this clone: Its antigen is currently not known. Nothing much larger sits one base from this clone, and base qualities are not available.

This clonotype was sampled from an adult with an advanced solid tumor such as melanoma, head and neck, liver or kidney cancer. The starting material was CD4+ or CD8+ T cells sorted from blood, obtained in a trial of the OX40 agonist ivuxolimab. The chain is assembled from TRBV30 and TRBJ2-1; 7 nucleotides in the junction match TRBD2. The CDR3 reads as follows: CAWSRGKARGYNEQFF. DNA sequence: TGTGCCTGGAGTCGAGGGAAAGCGCGGGGGTACAATGAGCAGTTCTTC.